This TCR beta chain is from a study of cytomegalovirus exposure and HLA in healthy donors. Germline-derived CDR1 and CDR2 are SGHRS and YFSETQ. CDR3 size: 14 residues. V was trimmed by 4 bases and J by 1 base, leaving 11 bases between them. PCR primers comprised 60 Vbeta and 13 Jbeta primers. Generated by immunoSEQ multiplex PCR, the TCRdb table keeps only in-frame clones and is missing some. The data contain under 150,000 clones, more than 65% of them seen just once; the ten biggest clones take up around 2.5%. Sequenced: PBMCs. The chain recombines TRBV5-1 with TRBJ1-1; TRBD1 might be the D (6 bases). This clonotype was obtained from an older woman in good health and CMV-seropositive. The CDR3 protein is CASSPGHSNTEAFF. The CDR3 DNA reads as TGCGCCAGCAGCCCGGGACACTCGAACACTGAAGCTTTCTTT.